This paragraph covers one T cell receptor (beta chain) sequence. At survey level, the immunoSEQ assay was run in its v3.0 version. TCRdb's copy holds only in-frame clones and misses some; the assay was immunoSEQ multiplex PCR. The sample records 29,000 or so clones, almost 95% being singletons. This sample is drawn from a study of long-term antiretroviral therapy in people with HIV. This CDR3 is built from 12 residues. The V and J ends lost 7 bases and 3 bases respectively, with 10 bases between them. In germline, CDR1 is SQVTM, CDR2 ANQGSEA. This specimen consisted of unsorted PBMCs, obtained approximately 7.4 years after starting antiretroviral therapy. The V and J genes are TRBV29-1 and TRBJ1-3; D remains unclear. The clonotype comes from a man in his fifties with HIV. The CDR3 coding sequence is TGCAGCGCCAAGGACGGTGGAAACACCATATATTTT. This sequence encodes CSAKDGGNTIYF.